This T cell receptor beta chain was sequenced during a study of OX40 agonist ivuxolimab in advanced cancers. The method was immunoSEQ multiplex PCR; TCRdb's version includes in-frame clones alone and lacks a portion of them. The repertoire holds about 87,000 clones, roughly 85% seen once, with approximately 0.78% in the top ten. Looked up from germline, CDR1 is SEHNR and CDR2 is FQNEAQ (reference sequence). The V end lost 5 bases, the J end lost 8 bases, and 18 bases lay between the germline ends. This CDR3 comprises 14 residues. The rearrangement uses TRBV7-9 and TRBJ1-1; a possible D gene is TRBD1 (5 bases). Sequenced material: CD4+ or CD8+ T cells sorted from blood, taken in a trial of the OX40 agonist ivuxolimab. The receptor comes from an adult with an advanced solid tumor such as melanoma, head and neck, liver or kidney cancer. CDR3 region: CASSRGFIGLEAFF. Here the CDR3 DNA reads TGTGCCAGCAGCCGGGGGTTTATCGGCCTAGAAGCTTTCTTT.